This entry lists 3 T cell receptor beta chains sequenced from one sample in a study of T-cell memory formation after mild COVID-19. TCRdb reprocessed the 5' RACE reads via MiXCR and lists one record per CDR3 protein. The sample contains 350,000 to 500,000 distinct CDR3 sequences, over 15% of which appear only once. The sample consisted of PBMCs or a T cell subset sorted from them (not recorded which). The source of these receptors is a man between 18 and 35 years old who had mild COVID-19 (a few samples of this study predate the infection). Cell type and time point are not known.

This clonotype was seen a handful of times. The chain joins TRBV7-2 to TRBJ2-1; TRBD1 matches at 8 bases. V was pared by 4 bases and J by 9 bases, with 5 bases of the junction left unmatched. CDR1 SGHTA and CDR2 FQGNSA come from the germline V gene. The CDR3 is 13 amino acids. Here the CDR3 DNA reads TGTGCCAGCAGCTATTCAGGGGGCGTTGAGCAGTTCTTC. Its protein is CASSYSGGVEQFF.

This sequence joins TRBV29-1 and TRBJ1-3; maybe TRBD1 (6 bases). The V gene's germline CDR1 is SQVTM and CDR2 ANQGSEA. Trimming shortened V by 7 bases and J by 4 bases, and 11 bases separated the two germline ends. The CDR3 is 12 residues long. In DNA, the CDR3 is TGCAGCGCCCGGGACACGGGAAACACCATATATTTT. This sequence encodes CSARDTGNTIYF.

This clonotype turned up a few times. The chain employs TRBV7-9 and TRBJ2-3; 10 bases line up with TRBD2. Losses at the gene ends were 0 bases for V and 0 bases for J; bases not matched to a gene: 3. The CDR3 covers 17 residues. Germline CDR1 is SEHNR and CDR2 is FQNEAQ (reference sequence). CDR3 sequence: CASSLALAGTSTDTQYF. The CDR3 bases are TGTGCCAGCAGCTTAGCACTAGCGGGGACCAGCACAGATACGCAGTATTTT. The full variable domain, its missing parts supplied by reference TRBV7-9 and TRBJ2-3, is DTGVSQNPRHKITKRGQNVTFRCDPISEHNRLYWYRQTLGQGPEFLTYFQNEAQLEKSRLLSDRFSAERPKGSFSTLEIQRTEQGDSAMYLCASSLALAGTSTDTQYFGPGTRLTVL.